This T cell receptor beta chain was identified during a study of blood T cell repertoires in COVID-19. Germline values: CDR1 GTSNPN, CDR2 SVGIG (reference sequence). CDR3 length equals 13 residues. V lost 3 bases to trimming and J lost 8 bases, with 13 bases between them. Original data processing: Using reference gene primer amplification, nucleated cell counts were estimated. Clones were read by immunoSEQ multiplex PCR, and TCRdb kept only the in-frame ones, dropping some. That table supplies the V and J calls and clone size; D and trimming were determined from the DNA. The sample yields about 380,000 clones, 88% seen once.

This TCR was sampled from a woman younger than 30 who had recovered from COVID-19. Source material: PBMCs or T cells enriched from blood (not recorded which). J is TRBJ1-4 and V is TRBV30; TRBD1 is a possible D gene (5 bases). The CDR3 reads CAWSWAGGEKLFF. For the CDR3, the DNA is TGTGCCTGGAGCTGGGCCGGGGGAGAAAAACTGTTTTTT.